One and the same sample provided the 19 T cell receptor beta chains below, sequenced in a study of blood T cell repertoires in COVID-19. TCRdb's table, derived via immunoSEQ multiplex PCR, lists solely in-frame clones and lacks some. The data show approximately 62,000 clones, over 75% seen once. The sample was peripheral blood. Source of these receptors: a man at least 80 years old with acute or convalescent COVID-19.

The V call is TRBV9, the J call TRBJ2-2, with D possibly TRBD2 on 5 matching bases. Trimming cost V 5 bases and J 4 bases, with 15 bases left between them. Germline CDR1 and CDR2: SGDLS and YYNGEE. There are 15 residues in the CDR3. Written as DNA, the CDR3 is TGTGCCAGCAGTGCCCGGGGTCGGTTCACCGGGGAGCTGTTTTTT. This sequence encodes CASSARGRFTGELFF. The whole variable domain, remainder taken from reference TRBV9 and TRBJ2-2, is DSGVTQTPKHLITATGQRVTLRCSPRSGDLSVYWYQQSLDQGLQFLIQYYNGEERAKGNILERFSAQQFPDLHSELNLSSLELGDSALYFCASSARGRFTGELFFGEGSRLTVL.

The chain recombines TRBV6-1 with TRBJ2-2; TRBD2 matches at 7 bases. The CDR3 spans 18 residues. Per the germline V gene, CDR1 is MNHNS and CDR2 is SASEGT. Trimming cost V 3 bases and J 1 base; bases outside gene matches: 11. The CDR3 loop reads CASSDLLGRGRNTGELFF. The CDR3 DNA reads as TGTGCCAGCAGTGACCTCTTGGGGCGGGGGAGGAACACCGGGGAGCTGTTTTTT.

The chain employs TRBV2 and TRBJ2-1; 11 nucleotides match TRBD2. CDR3 length equals 16 residues. The junction had 12 bases not matched to a gene; V was cut back by 7 bases and J by 7 bases. Germline V CDR1 and CDR2: SNHLY, FYNNEI. As DNA, the CDR3 is TGTGCCAGCACCCAAGAGACTAGCGGGACCAATAATGAGCAGTTCTTC. Translated, it gives CASTQETSGTNNEQFF.

The chain carries TRBV3-1 (or the pseudogene TRBV3-2) and TRBJ2-5; 11 bases line up with TRBD2. V gave up 0 bases and J gave up 3 bases; unmatched junction bases: 6. Germline V gene lookup returns CDR1 LGHDT and CDR2 YNNKEL (reference sequence). This CDR3 is built from 17 residues. The CDR3 sequence is CASSQDVAGLAEETQYF. CDR3 nucleotide sequence: TGTGCCAGCAGCCAAGATGTAGCGGGACTAGCGGAAGAGACCCAGTACTTC.

The chain uses TRBV10-3 and TRBJ2-5, with 7 bases lining up with TRBD1. In germline, CDR1 is ENHRY, CDR2 SYGVKD. V gave up 0 bases and J gave up 2 bases; unmatched junction bases: 6. CDR3 length: 16 amino acids. The CDR3 nucleotides are TGTGCCATCAGTGAGTCGAAGGGGGCTCGTCAAGAGACCCAGTACTTC. This gives the protein CAISESKGARQETQYF.

CDR3 coding DNA: TGTGCCAGTAGTATAAAGGCAGGGGGTTCCTACGAGCAGTACTTC. Translated, it gives CASSIKAGGSYEQYF. The rearrangement links TRBV19 to TRBJ2-7; 7 nucleotides line up with TRBD1. CDR3 length equals 15 residues. Unmatched junction bases numbered 5, after V lost 2 bases and J lost 1 base. Germline CDR1 LNHDA, CDR2 SQIVND (reference sequence).

The rearrangement uses TRBV29-1 and TRBJ1-2; TRBD1 matches 9 bases. The CDR3 contains 16 residues. Trimming cost V 0 bases and J 4 bases; bases outside gene matches: 9. Germline V gene lookup returns CDR1 SQVTM and CDR2 ANQGSEA. Written as DNA, the CDR3 is TGCAGCGTTGAAGATAGGGGACAGGGTGGTTCCTATGGCTACACCTTC. Protein sequence: CSVEDRGQGGSYGYTF.

The rearrangement joins TRBV19 to TRBJ1-5; TRBD1 matches at 7 bases. The CDR3 is made up of 16 amino acids. The V gene end was trimmed by 3 bases and the J gene end by 3 bases; junction bases not matched to a gene: 8. Per the germline V gene, CDR1 is LNHDA and CDR2 is SQIVND (reference sequence). CDR3 nucleotide sequence: TGTGCCAGTAGTATCCTCGGGACAGCTACCAATCAGCCCCAGCATTTT. As protein: CASSILGTATNQPQHF. The variable domain in full, with the rest retrieved from reference TRBV19 and TRBJ1-5, is DGGITQSPKYLFRKEGQNVTLSCEQNLNHDAMYWYRQDPGQGLRLIYYSQIVNDFQKGDIAEGYSVSREKKESFPLTVTSAQKNPTAFYLCASSILGTATNQPQHFGDGTRLSIL.

The CDR3 loop reads CASSVEGARTEAFF. The CDR3 region has the DNA TGTGCCAGCAGTGTGGAGGGGGCGCGCACTGAAGCTTTCTTT. The rearrangement uses TRBV2 and TRBJ1-1, with 7 nucleotides matching TRBD1. This CDR3 comprises 14 residues. The J segment lost 4 bases and the V segment lost 4 bases, leaving 6 bases of the junction unmatched. Germline values: CDR1 SNHLY, CDR2 FYNNEI.

V is TRBV21-1 and J is TRBJ2-7; the table names TRBD1, a call not compared with the DNA. TRBV21-1 is tagged as a pseudogene. The CDR3 runs to 14 residues. The CDR3 sequence is CASSNSGQGAEQYF. In DNA form, the CDR3 reads TGTGCCAGCAGCAATTCGGGACAGGGGGCCGAGCAGTACTTC.

J is TRBJ1-2 and V is TRBV25-1; D may be TRBD1 (5 bases). Deletions cut 10 bases from V and 3 bases from J, with 21 bases between. This CDR3 comprises 15 residues. Germline CDR1 MGHDK, CDR2 SYGVNS. CDR3 residues: CATHGWTGGDYGYTF. CDR3 nucleotides: TGTGCCACCCATGGTTGGACGGGGGGAGACTATGGCTACACCTTC.

The chain joins TRBV29-1 to TRBJ1-5, with D perhaps TRBD1 (5 bases). This CDR3 has 13 amino acids. Trimming stripped 5 bases from V and 2 bases from J, with 10 bases between. CDR1 and CDR2 (germline): SQVTM, ANQGSEA. The DNA of the CDR3 is TGCAGCGTTCAAGGGGAGGGCAATCAGCCCCAGCATTTT. Protein sequence: CSVQGEGNQPQHF.

The CDR3 region is CASRVTGGLGYTF. CDR3 nucleotide sequence: TGTGCCAGCAGGGTCACAGGGGGCCTTGGCTACACCTTC. The chain couples TRBV6-5 to TRBJ1-2; TRBD1 aligns across 9 bases. CDR3 size: 13 residues. Germline V lookup: CDR1 MNHEY, CDR2 SVGAGI. The ends lost 6 bases at V and 7 bases at J; junction bases unmatched: 6.

The chain recombines TRBV18 with TRBJ2-5, with a tentative D call TRBD1 (6 bases). There are 17 residues in the CDR3. CDR1 and CDR2 (germline): KGHSH, LQKENI. V was shortened by 2 bases and J by 2 bases, with 18 bases between the two germline ends. The chain's CDR3 is CASSPLGARQLQETQYF. CDR3 sequence (DNA): TGTGCCAGCTCACCATTGGGGGCCCGGCAGCTACAAGAGACCCAGTACTTC.

The rearrangement joins TRBV3-1 (or the pseudogene TRBV3-2) to TRBJ1-1; TRBD1 matches 7 bases. The CDR3 contains 15 residues. From germline, CDR1 is LGHDT and CDR2 YNNKEL (reference sequence). V gave up 6 bases and J gave up 1 base; unmatched junction bases: 8. The CDR3 is CASRRAGQQNTEAFF. The CDR3 region has the DNA TGTGCCAGCAGACGCGCGGGACAGCAGAACACTGAAGCTTTCTTT.

The genes are TRBV5-6 and TRBJ2-3, with 8 nucleotides matching TRBD2. The CDR3 covers 16 residues. Losses at the gene ends were 3 bases for V and 1 base for J; bases not matched to a gene: 7. Germline V lookup: CDR1 SGHDT, CDR2 YYEEEE. Written as DNA, the CDR3 is TGTGCCAGCAGCTCGACCGGGACTAGTCGCACAGATACGCAGTATTTT. The encoded protein is CASSSTGTSRTDTQYF.

V gene TRBV20-1 combines with J gene TRBJ2-2; D perhaps matches TRBD1 (6 bases). The CDR3 loop spans 15 amino acids. Germline V gene sequence: CDR1 DFQATT, CDR2 SNEGSKA (reference sequence). V lost 3 bases, J lost 7 bases, and 18 bases lay in between. The CDR3 bases are TGCAGTGCTAGTGGCGCAGCCCGAGGGGGCGGGGAGCTGTTTTTT. As protein: CSASGAARGGGELFF.

The chain couples TRBV12-3 or TRBV12-4 to TRBJ2-1; the D is unclear. The V end was cut by 6 bases, the J end by 6 bases, with 9 bases between. The CDR3 is 12 residues long. CDR3 DNA: TGTGCCAGCAGGCGTACGATCAATGAGCAGTTCTTC. Protein sequence: CASRRTINEQFF.

The chain is built from TRBV2 and TRBJ1-4, with TRBD1 matching over 11 bases. CDR1 and CDR2 from the germline V gene are SNHLY and FYNNEI. The CDR3 is 14 residues long. Trimming took 4 bases from V and 8 from J; bases not matched to a gene: 3. Written as DNA, the CDR3 is TGTGCCAGCAGTGCCGGGACAGGGGGAGAAAAACTGTTTTTT. This sequence encodes CASSAGTGGEKLFF.